A single TCR beta chain is shown here with its context. The antigen is unknown. TCRdb's table, derived via immunoSEQ multiplex PCR, lists solely in-frame clones and lacks some. This repertoire shows some 15,000 clones, roughly 82% found once; its top ten account for 15% to 20%. Germline V gene sequence: CDR1 MDHEN, CDR2 SYDVKM. V was clipped by 8 bases and J by 3 bases, with 13 bases between them. There are 14 residues in the CDR3. This record belongs to a study of tumor-infiltrating lymphocytes in localized non-small cell lung cancer. About the study: Some samples were collected after neoadjuvant chemotherapy; smokers, never-smokers and several histologies were included. The study, taken as a whole, reports: Different pieces of the same tissue went to different assays, confounding technical variation with intratumor heterogeneity.

The sample was lung tumor tissue. The clonotype was recovered from a human donor with non-small cell lung cancer. This rearrangement joins TRBV28 to TRBJ1-4; D unresolved. The CDR3 here is CASRNSGPNEKLFF. The CDR3 DNA reads as TGTGCCAGCCGTAACTCCGGGCCTAATGAAAAACTGTTTTTT.